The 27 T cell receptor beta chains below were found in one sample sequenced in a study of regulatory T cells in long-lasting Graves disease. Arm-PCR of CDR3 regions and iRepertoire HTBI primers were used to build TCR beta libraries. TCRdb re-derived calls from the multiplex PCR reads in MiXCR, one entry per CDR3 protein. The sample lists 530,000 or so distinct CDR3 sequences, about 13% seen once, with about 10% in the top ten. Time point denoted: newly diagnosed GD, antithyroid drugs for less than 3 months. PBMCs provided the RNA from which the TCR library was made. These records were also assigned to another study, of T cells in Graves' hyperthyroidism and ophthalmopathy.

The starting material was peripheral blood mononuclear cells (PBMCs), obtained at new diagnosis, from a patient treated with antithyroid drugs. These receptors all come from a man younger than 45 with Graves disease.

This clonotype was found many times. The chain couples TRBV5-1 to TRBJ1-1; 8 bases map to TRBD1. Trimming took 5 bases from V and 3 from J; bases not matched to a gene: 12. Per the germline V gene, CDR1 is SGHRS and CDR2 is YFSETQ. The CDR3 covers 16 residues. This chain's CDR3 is CASRTQGGTGDTEAFF. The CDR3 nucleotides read TGCGCCAGCAGGACACAGGGGGGGACCGGGGACACTGAAGCTTTCTTT.

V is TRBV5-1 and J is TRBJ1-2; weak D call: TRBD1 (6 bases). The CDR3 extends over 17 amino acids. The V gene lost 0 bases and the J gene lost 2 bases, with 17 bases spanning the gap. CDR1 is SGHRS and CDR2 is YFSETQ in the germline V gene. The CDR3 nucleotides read TGCGCCAGCAGCTTGGCAGGGAGCAGGGGCCCAAACTATGGCTACACCTTC. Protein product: CASSLAGSRGPNYGYTF.

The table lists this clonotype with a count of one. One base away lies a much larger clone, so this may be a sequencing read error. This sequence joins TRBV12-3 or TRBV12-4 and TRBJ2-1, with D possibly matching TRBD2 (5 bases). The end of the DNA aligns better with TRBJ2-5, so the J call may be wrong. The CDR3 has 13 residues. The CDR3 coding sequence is TGTGCCAGCAGTTTAGTGGCGGGAGAGACCCAGTACTTC. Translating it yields CASSLVAGETQYF.

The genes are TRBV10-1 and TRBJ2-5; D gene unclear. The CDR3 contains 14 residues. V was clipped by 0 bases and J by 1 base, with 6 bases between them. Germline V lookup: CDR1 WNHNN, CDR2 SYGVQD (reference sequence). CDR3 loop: CASSESSVQETQYF. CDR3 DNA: TGCGCCAGCAGTGAGTCAAGTGTCCAAGAGACCCAGTACTTC.

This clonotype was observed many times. CDR3 sequence: CATSDSRSLRNQPQHF. CDR3 bases: TGTGCCACCAGTGATTCCCGCAGTCTCCGCAATCAGCCCCAGCATTTT. This sequence joins TRBV24-1 and TRBJ1-5, with D unclear. In germline, CDR1 is KGHDR, CDR2 SFDVKD. V was pared by 2 bases and J by 2 bases, with 12 bases between. The length of the CDR3 is 16 residues.

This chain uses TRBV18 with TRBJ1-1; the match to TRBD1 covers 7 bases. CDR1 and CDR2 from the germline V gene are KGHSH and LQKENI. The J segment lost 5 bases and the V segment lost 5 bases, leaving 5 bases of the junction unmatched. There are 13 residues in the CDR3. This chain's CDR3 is CASSSDRTTEAFF. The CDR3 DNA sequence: TGTGCCAGCTCATCGGACAGGACTACTGAAGCTTTCTTT.

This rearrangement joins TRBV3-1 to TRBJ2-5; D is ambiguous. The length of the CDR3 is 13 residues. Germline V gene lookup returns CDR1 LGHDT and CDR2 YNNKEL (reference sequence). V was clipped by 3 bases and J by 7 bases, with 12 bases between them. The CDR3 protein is CASSHPFIGTQYF. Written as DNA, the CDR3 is TGTGCCAGCAGCCACCCATTCATAGGGACCCAGTACTTC.

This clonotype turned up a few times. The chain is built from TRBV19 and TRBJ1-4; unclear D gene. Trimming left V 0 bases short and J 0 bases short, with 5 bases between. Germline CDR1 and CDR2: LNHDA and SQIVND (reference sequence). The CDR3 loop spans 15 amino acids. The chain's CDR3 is CASSIDRTTNEKLFF. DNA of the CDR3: TGTGCCAGTAGTATAGACCGGACAACTAATGAAAAACTGTTTTTT.

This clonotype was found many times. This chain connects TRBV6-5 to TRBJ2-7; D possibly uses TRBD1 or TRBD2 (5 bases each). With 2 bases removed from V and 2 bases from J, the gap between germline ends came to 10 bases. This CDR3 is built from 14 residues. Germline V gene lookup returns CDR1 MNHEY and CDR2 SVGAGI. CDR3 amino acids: CASSYGDGTYEQYF. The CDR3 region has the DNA TGTGCCAGCAGTTACGGGGACGGGACCTACGAGCAGTACTTC.

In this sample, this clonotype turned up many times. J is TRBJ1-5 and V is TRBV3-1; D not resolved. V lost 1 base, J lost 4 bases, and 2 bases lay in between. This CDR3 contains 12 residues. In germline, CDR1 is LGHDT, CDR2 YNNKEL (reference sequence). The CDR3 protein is CASSQANQPQHF. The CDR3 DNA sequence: TGTGCCAGCAGCCAAGCTAATCAGCCCCAGCATTTT. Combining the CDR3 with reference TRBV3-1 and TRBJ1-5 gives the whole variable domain DTAVSQTPKYLVTQMGNDKSIKCEQNLGHDTMYWYKQDSKKFLKIMFSYNNKELIINETVPNRFSPKSPDKAHLNLHINSLELGDSAVYFCASSQANQPQHFGDGTRLSIL.

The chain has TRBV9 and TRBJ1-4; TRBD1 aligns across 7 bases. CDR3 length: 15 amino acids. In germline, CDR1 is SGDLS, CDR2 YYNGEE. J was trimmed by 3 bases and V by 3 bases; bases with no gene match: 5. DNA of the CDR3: TGTGCCAGCAGCGCCACAGGGGACTCTAATGAAAAACTGTTTTTT. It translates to CASSATGDSNEKLFF.

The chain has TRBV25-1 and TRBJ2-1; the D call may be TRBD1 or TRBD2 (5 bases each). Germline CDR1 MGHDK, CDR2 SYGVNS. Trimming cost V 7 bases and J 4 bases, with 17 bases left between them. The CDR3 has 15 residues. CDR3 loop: CASTSGAGVYNEQFF. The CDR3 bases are TGTGCCAGCACCTCTGGGGCCGGGGTTTACAATGAGCAGTTCTTC.

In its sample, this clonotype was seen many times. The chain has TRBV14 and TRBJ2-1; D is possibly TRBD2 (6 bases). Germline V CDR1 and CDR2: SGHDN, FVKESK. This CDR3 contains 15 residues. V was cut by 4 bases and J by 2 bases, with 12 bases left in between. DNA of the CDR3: TGTGCCAGCAGCCTCTACAGGACTACCTACAATGAGCAGTTCTTC. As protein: CASSLYRTTYNEQFF. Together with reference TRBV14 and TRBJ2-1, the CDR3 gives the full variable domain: EAGVTQFPSHSVIEKGQTVTLRCDPISGHDNLYWYRRVMGKEIKFLLHFVKESKQDESGMPNNRFLAERTGGTYSTLKVQPAELEDSGVYFCASSLYRTTYNEQFFGPGTRLTVL.

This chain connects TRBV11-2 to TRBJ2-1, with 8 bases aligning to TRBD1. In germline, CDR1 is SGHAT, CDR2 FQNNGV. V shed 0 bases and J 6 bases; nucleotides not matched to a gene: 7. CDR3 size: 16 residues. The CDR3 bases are TGTGCCAGCAGCTTAGAATACAGGGGGTTAGGCAATGAGCAGTTCTTC. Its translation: CASSLEYRGLGNEQFF.

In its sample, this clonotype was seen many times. The CDR3 region has the DNA TGTGCCAGCAGGCGCACTGGACAGGGTGGGGAGACCCAGTACTTC. It encodes CASRRTGQGGETQYF. The J gene is TRBJ2-5, the V gene TRBV6-1; 8 nucleotides align to TRBD1. The V and J ends lost 6 bases and 5 bases, in that order; junction bases with no gene match: 11. The CDR3 loop spans 15 amino acids. Germline V gene data show CDR1 as MNHNS and CDR2 as SASEGT.

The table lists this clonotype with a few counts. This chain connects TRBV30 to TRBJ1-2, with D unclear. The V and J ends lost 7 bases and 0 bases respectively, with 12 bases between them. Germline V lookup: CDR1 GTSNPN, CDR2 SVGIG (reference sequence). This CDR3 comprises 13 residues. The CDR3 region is CASRARTNYGYTF. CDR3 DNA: TGTGCCTCCCGGGCGAGAACTAACTATGGCTACACCTTC.

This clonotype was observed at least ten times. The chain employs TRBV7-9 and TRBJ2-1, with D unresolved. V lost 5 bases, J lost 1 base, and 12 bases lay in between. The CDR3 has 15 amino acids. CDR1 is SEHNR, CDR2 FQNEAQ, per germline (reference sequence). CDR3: CASSPRARSYNEQFF. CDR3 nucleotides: TGTGCCAGCAGCCCCCGGGCGAGGTCCTACAATGAGCAGTTCTTC. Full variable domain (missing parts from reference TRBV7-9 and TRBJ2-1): DTGVSQNPRHKITKRGQNVTFRCDPISEHNRLYWYRQTLGQGPEFLTYFQNEAQLEKSRLLSDRFSAERPKGSFSTLEIQRTEQGDSAMYLCASSPRARSYNEQFFGPGTRLTVL.

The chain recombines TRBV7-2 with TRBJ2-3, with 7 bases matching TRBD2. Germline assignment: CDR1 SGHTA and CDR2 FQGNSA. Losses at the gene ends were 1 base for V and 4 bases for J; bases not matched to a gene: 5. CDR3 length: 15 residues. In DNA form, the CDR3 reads TGTGCCAGCAGCTTAGGGACTAGATGGCCAGATACGCAGTATTTT. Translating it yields CASSLGTRWPDTQYF.

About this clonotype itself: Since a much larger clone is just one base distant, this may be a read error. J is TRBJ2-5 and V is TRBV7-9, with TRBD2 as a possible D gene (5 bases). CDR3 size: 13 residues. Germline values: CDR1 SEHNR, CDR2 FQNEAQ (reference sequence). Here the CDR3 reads CASSLWRQGTQYF. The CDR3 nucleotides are TGTGCCAGCAGCTTATGGAGGCAAGGGACCCAGTACTTC. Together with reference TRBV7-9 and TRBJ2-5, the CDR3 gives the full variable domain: DTGVSQNPRHKITKRGQNVTFRCDPISEHNRLYWYRQTLGQGPEFLTYFQNEAQLEKSRLLSDRFSAERPKGSFSTLEIQRTEQGDSAMYLCASSLWRQGTQYFGPGTRLLVL.

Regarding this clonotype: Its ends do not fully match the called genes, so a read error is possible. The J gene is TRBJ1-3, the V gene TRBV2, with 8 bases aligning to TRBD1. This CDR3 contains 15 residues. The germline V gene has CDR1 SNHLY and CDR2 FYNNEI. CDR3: CASREGTGSGNTIYF. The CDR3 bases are TGTGCCAGCAGGGAAGGGACAGGCTCTGGAAACACCATATATTTT. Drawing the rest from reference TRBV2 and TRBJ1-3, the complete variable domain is EPEVTQTPSHQVTQMGQEVILRCVPISNHLYFYWYRQILGQKVEFLVSFYNNEISEKSEIFDDQFSVERPDGSNFTLKIRSTKLEDSAMYFCASREGTGSGNTIYFGEGSWLTVV.

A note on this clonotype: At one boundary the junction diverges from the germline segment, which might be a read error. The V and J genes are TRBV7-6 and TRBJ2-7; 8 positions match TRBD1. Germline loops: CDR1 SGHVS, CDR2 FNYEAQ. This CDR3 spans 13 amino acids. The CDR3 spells CASTSDRDYGQYF. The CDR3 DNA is TGTGCCAGCACATCGGACAGGGATTACGGGCAGTACTTC. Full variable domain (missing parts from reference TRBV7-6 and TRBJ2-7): GAGVSQSPRYKVTKRGQDVALRCDPISGHVSLYWYRQALGQGPEFLTYFNYEAQQDKSGLPNDRFSAERPEGSISTLTIQRTEQRDSAMYRCASTSDRDYGQYFGPGTRLTVT.

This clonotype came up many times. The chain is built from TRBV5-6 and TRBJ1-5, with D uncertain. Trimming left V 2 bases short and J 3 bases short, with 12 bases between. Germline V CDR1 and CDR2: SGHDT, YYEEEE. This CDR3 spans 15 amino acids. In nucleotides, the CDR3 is TGTGCCAGCAGCTTTCTGGGCAGAGACAATCAGCCCCAGCATTTT. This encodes CASSFLGRDNQPQHF.

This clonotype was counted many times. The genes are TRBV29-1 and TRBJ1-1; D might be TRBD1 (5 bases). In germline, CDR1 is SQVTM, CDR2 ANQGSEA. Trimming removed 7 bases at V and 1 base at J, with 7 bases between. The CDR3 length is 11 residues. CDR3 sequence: CSGGGNTEAFF. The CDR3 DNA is TGCAGCGGCGGGGGGAACACTGAAGCTTTCTTT.

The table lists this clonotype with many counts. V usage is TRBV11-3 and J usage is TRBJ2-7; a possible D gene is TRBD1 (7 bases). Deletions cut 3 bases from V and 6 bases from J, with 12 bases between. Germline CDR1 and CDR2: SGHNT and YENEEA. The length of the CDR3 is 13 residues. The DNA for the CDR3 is TGTGCCAGCAGCTTGGGCCAGGGGGGCGAGCAGTACTTC. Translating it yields CASSLGQGGEQYF. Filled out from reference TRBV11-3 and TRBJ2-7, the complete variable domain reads EAGVVQSPRYKIIEKKQPVAFWCNPISGHNTLYWYLQNLGQGPELLIRYENEEAVDDSQLPKDRFSAERLKGVDSTLKIQPAELGDSAVYLCASSLGQGGEQYFGPGTRLTVT.

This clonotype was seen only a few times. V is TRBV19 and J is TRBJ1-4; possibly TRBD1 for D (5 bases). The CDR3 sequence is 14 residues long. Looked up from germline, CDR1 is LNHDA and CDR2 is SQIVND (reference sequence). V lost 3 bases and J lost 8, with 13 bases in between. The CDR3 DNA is TGTGCCAGTAGTATCAGGGATCTCCGGGAAAAACTGTTTTTT. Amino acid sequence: CASSIRDLREKLFF. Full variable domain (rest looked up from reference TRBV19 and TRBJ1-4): DGGITQSPKYLFRKEGQNVTLSCEQNLNHDAMYWYRQDPGQGLRLIYYSQIVNDFQKGDIAEGYSVSREKKESFPLTVTSAQKNPTAFYLCASSIRDLREKLFFGSGTQLSVL.

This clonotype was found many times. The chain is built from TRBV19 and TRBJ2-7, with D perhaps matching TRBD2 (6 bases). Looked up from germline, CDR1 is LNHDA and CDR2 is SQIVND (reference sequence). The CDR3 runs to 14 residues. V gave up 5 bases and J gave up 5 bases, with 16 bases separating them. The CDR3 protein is CASSFQGGWNEQYF. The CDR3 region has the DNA TGTGCCAGTAGTTTCCAGGGAGGATGGAACGAGCAGTACTTC.

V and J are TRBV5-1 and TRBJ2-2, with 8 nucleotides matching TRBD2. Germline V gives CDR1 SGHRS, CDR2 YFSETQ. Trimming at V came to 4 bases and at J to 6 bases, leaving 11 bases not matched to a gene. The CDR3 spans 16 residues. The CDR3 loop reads CASSPYSSGISGELFF. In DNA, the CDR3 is TGCGCCAGCAGCCCATATAGTAGCGGGATATCCGGGGAGCTGTTTTTT. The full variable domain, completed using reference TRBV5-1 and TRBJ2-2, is KAGVTQTPRYLIKTRGQQVTLSCSPISGHRSVSWYQQTPGQGLQFLFEYFSETQRNKGNFPGRFSGRQFSNSRSEMNVSTLELGDSALYLCASSPYSSGISGELFFGEGSRLTVL.